The 20 T cell receptor beta chains below were found in one sample sequenced in a study of T cells in pancreatic ductal adenocarcinoma. TCRdb's table, derived via immunoSEQ multiplex PCR, lists solely in-frame clones and lacks some. The data hold approximately 97,000 clones, with over 90% observed a single time. The selected patients with pancreatic ductal adenocarcinoma had surgery but no neoadjuvant therapy. Sequencing used PBMCs. Every receptor here comes from a human donor with pancreatic ductal adenocarcinoma.

This rearrangement joins TRBV4-3 to TRBJ2-5; 7 bases are a match to TRBD2. The CDR3 length is 15 residues. Trimming at V came to 2 bases and at J to 2 bases, leaving 5 bases not matched to a gene. Germline CDR1 and CDR2: LGHNA and YSLEER. Here the CDR3 DNA reads TGCGCCAGCAGCCAACGGGATAGCGGGCAAGAGACCCAGTACTTC. It yields the protein CASSQRDSGQETQYF.

The gene calls are TRBV4-1 and TRBJ2-1; 9 bases align to TRBD2. Germline V lookup: CDR1 MGHRA, CDR2 YSYEKL. The J segment lost 4 bases and the V segment lost 4 bases, leaving 5 bases of the junction unmatched. This CDR3 spans 15 amino acids. CDR3 DNA sequence: TGCGCCAGCAGCCTCTCTAGCGGGGAGTACAATGAGCAGTTCTTC. Its protein product is CASSLSSGEYNEQFF.

The CDR3 nucleotides are TGTGCCAGCAGCTTGGCGGGAGCCGGGAACATTCAGTACTTC. This gives the protein CASSLAGAGNIQYF. The chain recombines TRBV11-2 with TRBJ2-4, with 7 bases lining up with TRBD2. V gave up 3 bases and J gave up 7 bases; unmatched junction bases: 6. This CDR3 is built from 14 residues. Germline V gene lookup returns CDR1 SGHAT and CDR2 FQNNGV.

The chain couples TRBV5-1 to TRBJ1-1; no clear D. The V end lost 2 bases, the J end lost 2 bases, and 10 bases lay between the germline ends. The CDR3 contains 14 residues. From germline, CDR1 is SGHRS and CDR2 YFSETQ. The CDR3 spells CASSFRVPNTEAFF. Written as DNA, the CDR3 is TGCGCCAGCAGCTTCCGGGTCCCAAACACTGAAGCTTTCTTT.

The chain combines TRBV11-2 with TRBJ2-7; no clear D. The CDR3 runs to 14 residues. Germline loops: CDR1 SGHAT, CDR2 FQNNGV. With 5 bases removed from V and 0 bases from J, the gap between germline ends came to 11 bases. CDR3 protein: CASSLGLLSYEQYF. CDR3 DNA: TGTGCCAGCAGCCTGGGCCTACTCTCCTACGAGCAGTACTTC.

This chain connects TRBV19 to TRBJ2-5, with TRBD2 identical over 8 bases. The CDR3 length is 13 residues. Germline CDR1 reads LNHDA; CDR2 reads SQIVND (reference sequence). After removal of 7 bases from V and 5 bases from J, the junction contained 6 bases not matched to a gene. The CDR3 spells CASTSGRTETQYF. CDR3 sequence (DNA): TGTGCCAGTACAAGCGGGAGAACGGAGACCCAGTACTTC. Full variable domain (rest looked up from reference TRBV19 and TRBJ2-5): DGGITQSPKYLFRKEGQNVTLSCEQNLNHDAMYWYRQDPGQGLRLIYYSQIVNDFQKGDIAEGYSVSREKKESFPLTVTSAQKNPTAFYLCASTSGRTETQYFGPGTRLLVL.

The chain is built from TRBV18 and TRBJ2-1; 7 bases map to TRBD1. Germline-derived CDR1 and CDR2 are KGHSH and LQKENI. The length of the CDR3 is 17 residues. V shed 6 bases and J 0 bases; nucleotides not matched to a gene: 11. CDR3 protein: CASSYLMRGPSYNEQFF. DNA of the CDR3: TGTGCCAGCTCGTACCTCATGAGGGGGCCCTCCTACAATGAGCAGTTCTTC.

This clone was counted a single time. The chain recombines TRBV30 with TRBJ2-4; possible D gene TRBD1, 5 bases. This CDR3 has 16 amino acids. Trimming stripped 1 base from V and 0 bases from J, with 13 bases between. Germline V gene lookup returns CDR1 GTSNPN and CDR2 SVGIG (reference sequence). CDR3 DNA: TGTGCCTGGAGTGCAGGGTCTAACCTAGCCAAAAACATTCAGTACTTC. This codes for CAWSAGSNLAKNIQYF.

This clone was seen once. The rearrangement links TRBV15 to TRBJ1-3; D is unclear. Per germline, CDR1 LNHNV and CDR2 YYDKDF (reference sequence). V lost 0 bases, J lost 1 base, and 10 bases lay in between. The CDR3 contains 16 residues. The CDR3 nucleotides are TGTGCCACCAGCAGAGATCCTCTTCTATCTGGAAACACCATATATTTT. As protein: CATSRDPLLSGNTIYF.

The chain uses TRBV28 and TRBJ2-7; 11 bases align to TRBD1. Germline lookup yields CDR1 MDHEN and CDR2 SYDVKM. The CDR3 runs to 15 residues. The V gene end was trimmed by 1 base and the J gene end by 6 bases; junction bases not matched to a gene: 5. In nucleotides, the CDR3 is TGTGCCAGCAGTTTATCGGGACAGGGGGACAGCGAGCAGTACTTC. Encoded protein: CASSLSGQGDSEQYF.

J is TRBJ2-1 and V is TRBV5-1, with D perhaps matching TRBD1 (6 bases). The CDR3 spans 15 residues. CDR1 is SGHRS, CDR2 YFSETQ, per germline. V was clipped by 0 bases and J by 8 bases, with 15 bases between them. The CDR3 loop reads CASSLDSGRGHEQFF. The CDR3 coding sequence is TGCGCCAGCAGCTTGGATTCGGGCAGGGGACATGAGCAGTTCTTC. The full variable domain, in which reference TRBV5-1 and TRBJ2-1 provide the parts outside the CDR3, is KAGVTQTPRYLIKTRGQQVTLSCSPISGHRSVSWYQQTPGQGLQFLFEYFSETQRNKGNFPGRFSGRQFSNSRSEMNVSTLELGDSALYLCASSLDSGRGHEQFFGPGTRLTVL.

V gene TRBV19 combines with J gene TRBJ2-7, with D perhaps matching TRBD2 (5 bases). From germline, CDR1 is LNHDA and CDR2 SQIVND (reference sequence). The CDR3 length is 14 residues. V was pared by 3 bases and J by 2 bases, with 11 bases between. The CDR3 sequence is CASSISGSTYEQYF. DNA for the CDR3: TGTGCCAGTAGTATCTCGGGGTCGACCTACGAGCAGTACTTC.

The CDR3 here is CASSQDTGRRIETQYF. In nucleotides, the CDR3 is TGTGCCAGCAGCCAAGATACGGGGAGGAGGATAGAGACCCAGTACTTC. The chain links TRBV14 to TRBJ2-5; D possibly corresponds to TRBD2 (6 bases). Germline V CDR1 and CDR2: SGHDN, FVKESK. This CDR3 contains 16 residues. V was shortened by 0 bases and J by 4 bases, with 15 bases between the two germline ends. Together with reference TRBV14 and TRBJ2-5, the CDR3 gives the full variable domain: EAGVTQFPSHSVIEKGQTVTLRCDPISGHDNLYWYRRVMGKEIKFLLHFVKESKQDESGMPNNRFLAERTGGTYSTLKVQPAELEDSGVYFCASSQDTGRRIETQYFGPGTRLLVL.

The genes are TRBV9 and TRBJ2-1; 7 nucleotides agree with TRBD2. The CDR3 sequence is 16 residues long. The germline V gene encodes CDR1 SGDLS and CDR2 YYNGEE. The V gene end was trimmed by 4 bases and the J gene end by 8 bases; junction bases not matched to a gene: 15. The CDR3 DNA is TGTGCCAGCAGCCCTCTACGAGCGGGACCGGTGGATGAGCAGTTCTTC. It specifies CASSPLRAGPVDEQFF.

The chain has TRBV9 and TRBJ1-2; weak D call: TRBD1 (6 bases). In germline, CDR1 is SGDLS, CDR2 YYNGEE. With 3 bases removed from V and 4 bases from J, the gap between germline ends came to 13 bases. The CDR3 sequence is 14 residues long. The CDR3 loop reads CASSEQGGGYGYTF. The DNA of the CDR3 is TGTGCCAGCAGCGAACAGGGAGGGGGCTATGGCTACACCTTC.

The chain is built from TRBV4-2 and TRBJ1-2, with TRBD1 matching over 8 bases. Germline loops: CDR1 LGHNA, CDR2 YNFKEQ. The CDR3 extends over 12 amino acids. J lost 7 bases, V lost 4 bases, and 2 bases had no gene match. In DNA, the CDR3 is TGTGCCAGCAGCCGAGACAGGGGTGGCTACACCTTC. This translates into CASSRDRGGYTF.

As DNA, the CDR3 is TGTGCCAGTACTAACCCAGTAACAGATACGCAGTATTTT. This codes for CASTNPVTDTQYF. The chain links TRBV7-8 to TRBJ2-3, with no clear D. The CDR3 covers 13 residues. CDR1 is SGHVS and CDR2 is FQNEAQ in the germline V gene. V was pared by 9 bases and J by 3 bases, with 13 bases between.

This chain connects TRBV5-6 to TRBJ2-1; 7 bases line up with TRBD2. This CDR3 contains 11 residues. With V trimmed by 3 bases and J by 13 bases, 4 bases remained unmatched. Germline V CDR1 and CDR2: SGHDT, YYEEEE. CDR3 residues: CASSWEGLQFF. DNA of the CDR3: TGTGCCAGCAGCTGGGAGGGACTACAGTTCTTC.

The V and J genes are TRBV5-1 and TRBJ2-7; TRBD1 agrees at 9 bases. CDR1 is SGHRS and CDR2 is YFSETQ in the germline V gene. Trimming at V came to 1 base and at J to 7 bases, leaving 9 bases not matched to a gene. This CDR3 is built from 15 residues. This CDR3 reads CASSLTGTGSQEQYF. The CDR3 DNA is TGCGCCAGCAGCTTGACCGGGACAGGGAGCCAAGAGCAGTACTTC.

This chain links TRBV28 with TRBJ1-5, with a weak D call TRBD1 (6 bases). Germline values: CDR1 MDHEN, CDR2 SYDVKM. V was clipped by 6 bases and J by 6 bases, with 9 bases between them. The CDR3 is 12 residues long. The CDR3 sequence is CASRGAGQPQHF. As DNA, the CDR3 is TGTGCCAGCAGGGGGGCCGGTCAGCCCCAGCATTTT.